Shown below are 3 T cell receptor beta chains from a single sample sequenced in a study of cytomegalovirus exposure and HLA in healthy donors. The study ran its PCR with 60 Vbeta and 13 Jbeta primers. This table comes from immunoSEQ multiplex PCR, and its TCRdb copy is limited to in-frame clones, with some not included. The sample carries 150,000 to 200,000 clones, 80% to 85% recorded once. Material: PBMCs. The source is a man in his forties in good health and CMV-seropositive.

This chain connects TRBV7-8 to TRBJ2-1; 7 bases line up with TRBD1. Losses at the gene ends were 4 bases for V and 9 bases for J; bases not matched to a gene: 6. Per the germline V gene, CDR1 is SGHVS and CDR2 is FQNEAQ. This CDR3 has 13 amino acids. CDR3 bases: TGTGCCAGCAGCTCCCAGGGACAGCGTGAGCAGTTCTTC. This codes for CASSSQGQREQFF.

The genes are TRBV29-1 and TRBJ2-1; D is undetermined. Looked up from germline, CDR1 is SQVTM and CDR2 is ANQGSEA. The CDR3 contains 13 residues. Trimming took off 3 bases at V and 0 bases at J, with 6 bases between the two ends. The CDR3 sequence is CSVDRSSYNEQFF. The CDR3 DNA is TGCAGCGTTGACCGTAGCTCCTACAATGAGCAGTTCTTC.

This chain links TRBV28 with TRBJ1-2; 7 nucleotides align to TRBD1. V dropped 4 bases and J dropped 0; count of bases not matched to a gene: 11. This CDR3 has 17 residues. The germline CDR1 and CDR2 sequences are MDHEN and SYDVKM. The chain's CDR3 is CASSYDREGLANYGYTF. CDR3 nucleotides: TGTGCCAGCAGTTACGACAGGGAAGGGTTAGCTAACTATGGCTACACCTTC.